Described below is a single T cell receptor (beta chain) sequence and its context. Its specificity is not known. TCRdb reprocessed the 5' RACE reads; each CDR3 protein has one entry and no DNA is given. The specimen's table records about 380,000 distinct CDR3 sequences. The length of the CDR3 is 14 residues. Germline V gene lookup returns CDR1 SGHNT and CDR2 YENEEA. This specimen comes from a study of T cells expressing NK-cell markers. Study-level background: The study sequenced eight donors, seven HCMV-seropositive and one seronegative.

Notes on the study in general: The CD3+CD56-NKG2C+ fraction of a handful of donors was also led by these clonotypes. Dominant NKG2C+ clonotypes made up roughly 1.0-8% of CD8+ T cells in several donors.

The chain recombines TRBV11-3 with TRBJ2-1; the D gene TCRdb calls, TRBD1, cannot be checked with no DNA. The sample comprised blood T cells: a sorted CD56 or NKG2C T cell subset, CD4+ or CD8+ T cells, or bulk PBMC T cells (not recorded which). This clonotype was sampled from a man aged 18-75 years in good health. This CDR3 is CASSIGTGYNEQFF. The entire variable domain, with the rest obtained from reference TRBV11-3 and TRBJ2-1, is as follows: EAGVVQSPRYKIIEKKQPVAFWCNPISGHNTLYWYLQNLGQGPELLIRYENEEAVDDSQLPKDRFSAERLKGVDSTLKIQPAELGDSAVYLCASSIGTGYNEQFFGPGTRLTVL.